This T cell receptor beta chain was sequenced in a study of cytomegalovirus exposure and HLA in healthy donors. Looking at the study overall: Earlier work reported approximately 110 million unique TCR beta sequences from some 170 million T cells.

Germline V gene lookup returns CDR1 LNHDA and CDR2 SQIVND (reference sequence). J lost 6 bases, V lost 4 bases, and 3 bases had no gene match. This CDR3 comprises 13 residues. Comment on this clone: No antigen is known for it.

The PCR contained 60 Vbeta and 13 Jbeta primers. As handled by the study authors: It was a later analysis that counted about 80 million unique TCR beta chains, of which roughly 10 million were shared. The method was immunoSEQ multiplex PCR; TCRdb's version includes in-frame clones alone and lacks a portion of them. V, J and clone size are taken as reported in that table, and D and trimming were inferred from the DNA itself. The table lists around 44,000 clones. Findings of the study overall: 164 TCR beta chains were listed as cytomegalovirus-associated. Roughly uniform depth of sequencing across donors was assumed in presence/absence analyses.

This TCR was recovered from a male donor in good health and CMV-seropositive. This rearrangement joins TRBV19 to TRBJ2-7; 10 bases are shared with TRBD1. Material for sequencing was PBMCs. CDR3 amino acids: CASSTGTGVEQYF. The CDR3 nucleotides are TGTGCCAGTAGTACCGGGACAGGGGTCGAGCAGTACTTC.